Below, 27 T cell receptor beta chains from the same sample are listed, as sequenced in a study of T-cell reconstitution after alpha-beta-depleted transplantation in children. As it was prepared, the TCRbeta library received unique molecular identifiers. TCRdb passed the PCR reads through MiXCR, listing each CDR3 protein once. The sample lists about a million distinct CDR3 sequences; around 30% were seen once. Specimen: PBMCs, mostly from graft donor cells, collected 360 days after TCRalphabeta/CD19-depleted stem cell transplant. Receptors were obtained from a boy in the first two years of life who had a stem cell transplant for SCID, so the T cells may come from the graft donor.

The chain links TRBV11-1 to TRBJ2-7; D remains unclear. This CDR3 has 13 residues. Germline CDR1 reads SGHAT; CDR2 reads FQDESV (reference sequence). V shed 4 bases and J shed 3 bases, with 10 bases lying between them. The CDR3 reads CASSSLDNYEQYF. The CDR3 coding sequence is TGTGCCAGCAGCTCCCTTGACAACTACGAGCAGTACTTC.

This clonotype has a handful of counts. This chain connects TRBV6-5 to TRBJ2-3; possibly TRBD1 for D (6 bases). The CDR3 consists of 17 residues. CDR1 is MNHEY, CDR2 SVGAGI, per germline. Trimming removed 0 bases from V and 4 bases from J, with 17 bases in between. The CDR3 DNA reads TGTGCCAGCAGTTACTCAAACCACAGGGCTCCACCAGATACGCAGTATTTT. It codes for CASSYSNHRAPPDTQYF.

The V and J genes are TRBV20-1 and TRBJ2-3; TRBD1 or TRBD2 may be the D gene (5 bases each). With 2 bases removed from V and 6 bases from J, the gap between germline ends came to 12 bases. The CDR3 length is 13 residues. Germline CDR1 is DFQATT and CDR2 is SNEGSKA (reference sequence). The DNA of the CDR3 is TGCAGTGCTAGATTCTTGGGACGGGATACGCAGTATTTT. Translation gives CSARFLGRDTQYF.

In this sample, this clonotype turned up a few times. The rearrangement uses TRBV5-1 and TRBJ2-7; D perhaps matches TRBD2 (5 bases). V lost 3 bases and J lost 0, with 16 bases in between. The germline V gene encodes CDR1 SGHRS and CDR2 YFSETQ. The CDR3 totals 16 residues. CDR3 loop: CASSSDSGDSSYEQYF. CDR3 DNA: TGCGCCAGCAGCTCGGACTCAGGAGATTCCTCCTACGAGCAGTACTTC.

The chain couples TRBV20-1 to TRBJ2-7; TRBD1 or TRBD2 may be the D gene (7 bases each). The CDR3 spans 17 residues. The V gene's germline CDR1 is DFQATT and CDR2 SNEGSKA (reference sequence). Trimming took 0 bases from V and 2 from J, leaving 20 bases between them. For the CDR3, the DNA is TGCAGTGCTAGAGAGAGAGGGAACAGGGGACTACCCTACGAGCAGTACTTC. It specifies CSARERGNRGLPYEQYF.

This clonotype was seen more than once but under ten times. The rearrangement links TRBV29-1 to TRBJ2-1; D is perhaps TRBD2 (6 bases). V shed 1 base and J shed 2 bases, with 12 bases lying between them. The CDR3 is 15 amino acids. Germline V gene sequence: CDR1 SQVTM, CDR2 ANQGSEA. This CDR3 is CSVEGGVVAYNEQFF. The CDR3 coding sequence is TGCAGCGTTGAAGGCGGGGTAGTAGCCTACAATGAGCAGTTCTTC.

The V call is TRBV30, the J call TRBJ2-2; 12 positions match TRBD2. The CDR3 totals 16 residues. Trimming at V came to 6 bases and at J to 0 bases, leaving 5 bases not matched to a gene. Germline loops: CDR1 GTSNPN, CDR2 SVGIG (reference sequence). The CDR3 loop reads CACPTSGGPNTGELFF. Here the CDR3 DNA reads TGTGCCTGCCCGACTAGCGGGGGCCCGAACACCGGGGAGCTGTTTTTT.

The V and J genes are TRBV29-1 and TRBJ2-5; 16 bases match TRBD2. Per germline, CDR1 SQVTM and CDR2 ANQGSEA. This CDR3 has 19 residues. V dropped 2 bases and J dropped 3; count of bases not matched to a gene: 12. This CDR3 reads CSVENPMGLAGGFKETQYF. CDR3 nucleotides: TGCAGCGTTGAAAACCCCATGGGACTAGCGGGGGGGTTTAAAGAGACCCAGTACTTC.

This chain joins TRBV4-2 and TRBJ1-1; D not certain. V gave up 3 bases and J gave up 3 bases, with 20 bases separating them. The CDR3 contains 17 residues. Germline values: CDR1 LGHNA, CDR2 YNFKEQ. The CDR3 nucleotides read TGTGCCAGCAGCCATGATTTCACTTTCCGGAAGGACACTGAAGCTTTCTTT. This encodes CASSHDFTFRKDTEAFF.

This sequence joins TRBV4-2 and TRBJ2-1, with D hard to call. Between the trimmed V and J ends, which lost 0 bases and 0 bases, there was a span of 9 bases. The CDR3 covers 16 residues. The germline CDR1 and CDR2 sequences are LGHNA and YNFKEQ. For the CDR3, the DNA is TGTGCCAGCAGCCAAGATTATCTGAGCTCCTACAATGAGCAGTTCTTC. It encodes CASSQDYLSSYNEQFF.

The chain has TRBV15 and TRBJ2-5; tentatively, D is TRBD1 (6 bases). CDR3 size: 15 residues. Trimming shortened V by 0 bases and J by 3 bases, and 11 bases separated the two germline ends. CDR1 is LNHNV, CDR2 YYDKDF, per germline (reference sequence). CDR3 sequence reads: CATSREGGQKETQYF. CDR3 nucleotide sequence: TGTGCCACCAGCAGAGAAGGTGGACAGAAAGAGACCCAGTACTTC.

In its sample, this clonotype was seen a few times. This chain joins TRBV27 and TRBJ2-3, with TRBD2 identical over 8 bases. CDR1 and CDR2 from the germline V gene are MNHEY and SMNVEV (reference sequence). V was pared by 4 bases and J by 3 bases, with 15 bases of the junction left unmatched. The CDR3 sequence is 18 residues long. CDR3 bases: TGTGCCAGCAGTTCAACCCCTCCGGGGGGGGGCCGGACAGATACGCAGTATTTT. This codes for CASSSTPPGGGRTDTQYF.

V gene TRBV6-5 combines with J gene TRBJ2-7, with 8 bases matching TRBD2. Germline V lookup: CDR1 MNHEY, CDR2 SVGAGI. V was clipped by 3 bases and J by 2 bases; unmatched bases: 3. The CDR3 has 14 residues. The CDR3 bases are TGTGCCAGCAGTTATTACGGGGGGGCCTACGAGCAGTACTTC. It encodes CASSYYGGAYEQYF.

This clonotype showed up just a few times. This rearrangement joins TRBV5-1 to TRBJ1-1, with no clear D. V was trimmed by 4 bases and J by 1 base, leaving 14 bases between them. There are 15 residues in the CDR3. Germline V CDR1 and CDR2: SGHRS, YFSETQ. The CDR3 loop reads CASSKGGLWNTEAFF. CDR3 nucleotide sequence: TGCGCCAGCAGCAAGGGTGGTCTCTGGAACACTGAAGCTTTCTTT.

The sample holds a few counts of this clonotype. V is TRBV18 and J is TRBJ2-1, with D uncertain. From germline, CDR1 is KGHSH and CDR2 LQKENI. Trimming removed 1 base from V and 6 bases from J, with 7 bases in between. CDR3 length equals 13 residues. In DNA, the CDR3 is TGTGCCAGCTCACCACAAGGCTCCAATGAGCAGTTCTTC. It encodes CASSPQGSNEQFF.

V is TRBV7-2 and J is TRBJ1-1; D not certain. Germline V gene lookup returns CDR1 SGHTA and CDR2 FQGNSA. V shed 1 base and J shed 1 base, with 7 bases lying between them. This CDR3 has 14 amino acids. The CDR3 DNA reads TGTGCCAGCAGCTTAGACAGCAAGAACACTGAAGCTTTCTTT. It yields the protein CASSLDSKNTEAFF.

This clonotype was picked up a small number of times. The chain employs TRBV5-1 and TRBJ1-3; unclear D gene. This CDR3 is 16 amino acids long. The germline V gene has CDR1 SGHRS and CDR2 YFSETQ. V shed 1 base and J shed 2 bases, with 13 bases lying between them. This CDR3 reads CASSLMWRRPGNTIYF. CDR3 nucleotides: TGCGCCAGCAGCTTGATGTGGCGGAGGCCTGGAAACACCATATATTTT.

This clonotype occurred a few times. The chain recombines TRBV6-1 with TRBJ2-3, with a possible D match to TRBD2 (7 bases). The CDR3 loop spans 15 amino acids. Germline V gene lookup returns CDR1 MNHNS and CDR2 SASEGT. V was cut by 6 bases and J by 2 bases, with 15 bases left in between. CDR3 sequence reads: CASRTGGHPTDTQYF. DNA for the CDR3: TGTGCCAGCAGGACGGGGGGACATCCCACAGATACGCAGTATTTT.

The chain combines TRBV5-1 with TRBJ1-4; 9 nucleotides line up with TRBD1. Germline trimming cut 4 bases from V and 0 bases from J; bases unmatched to any gene: 4. Looked up from germline, CDR1 is SGHRS and CDR2 is YFSETQ. The CDR3 runs to 16 residues. As DNA, the CDR3 is TGCGCCAGCAGCCTGACAGGGGGTTCAACTAATGAAAAACTGTTTTTT. This sequence encodes CASSLTGGSTNEKLFF.

V is TRBV4-1 and J is TRBJ1-2; weak D call: TRBD1 (5 bases). CDR3 length: 16 amino acids. V was clipped by 4 bases and J by 3 bases, with 18 bases between them. CDR1 MGHRA and CDR2 YSYEKL come from the germline V gene. CDR3 amino acids: CASSPLAGAAHYGYTF. CDR3 DNA sequence: TGCGCCAGCAGCCCCCTAGCCGGGGCAGCCCACTATGGCTACACCTTC.

The V call is TRBV9, the J call TRBJ1-1; perhaps TRBD1 as D (5 bases). The germline CDR1 and CDR2 sequences are SGDLS and YYNGEE. This CDR3 is 16 amino acids long. The ends were cut back, 4 bases at V and 0 bases at J, with 16 bases in the middle. CDR3 coding DNA: TGTGCCAGCAGCAAAATACCGACAGCGATGAACACTGAAGCTTTCTTT. Translating gives CASSKIPTAMNTEAFF.

The chain employs TRBV2 and TRBJ2-1; D possibly corresponds to TRBD1 (7 bases). The germline CDR1 and CDR2 sequences are SNHLY and FYNNEI. V lost 4 bases and J 3 bases, leaving 13 bases between the germline ends. This CDR3 region has 15 residues. CDR3 region: CASSGRGHSYNEQFF. The CDR3 DNA reads as TGTGCCAGCAGTGGGAGGGGGCATAGCTACAATGAGCAGTTCTTC.

The V call is TRBV5-6, the J call TRBJ1-1; D is ambiguous. Germline CDR1 and CDR2: SGHDT and YYEEEE. This CDR3 spans 17 amino acids. V was shortened by 2 bases and J by 0 bases, with 17 bases between the two germline ends. CDR3 protein: CASSFLEKRSLNTEAFF. CDR3 DNA: TGTGCCAGCAGCTTCCTGGAGAAGAGATCCCTGAACACTGAAGCTTTCTTT.

The chain joins TRBV20-1 to TRBJ1-1; weak D call: TRBD1 (5 bases). Per the germline V gene, CDR1 is DFQATT and CDR2 is SNEGSKA (reference sequence). The V and J ends lost 1 base and 6 bases respectively, with 18 bases between them. The CDR3 covers 15 residues. The CDR3 spells CSARAPGTAMPEAFF. The CDR3 DNA reads as TGCAGTGCTAGAGCCCCCGGGACGGCTATGCCTGAAGCTTTCTTT.

Only a few counts were recorded for this clonotype. The rearrangement joins TRBV7-2 to TRBJ2-5; TRBD1 or TRBD2 may be the D gene (5 bases each). Trimming removed 3 bases from V and 7 bases from J, with 24 bases in between. There are 17 residues in the CDR3. Germline CDR1 SGHTA, CDR2 FQGNSA. The CDR3 loop reads CASSLGDSGPRGGTQYF. DNA of the CDR3: TGTGCCAGCAGCTTGGGGGATTCGGGACCCCGGGGCGGGACCCAGTACTTC.

V and J are TRBV12-3 or TRBV12-4 and TRBJ2-2, with 13 nucleotides matching TRBD2. V was pared by 6 bases and J by 4 bases, with 8 bases of the junction left unmatched. The CDR3 spans 17 residues. CDR3 in amino acids: CASSPGLAGLGTGELFF. The CDR3 bases are TGTGCCAGCAGCCCGGGACTAGCGGGGCTGGGCACCGGGGAGCTGTTTTTT.

The chain uses TRBV11-2 and TRBJ1-5; 8 nucleotides agree with TRBD1. In germline, CDR1 is SGHAT, CDR2 FQNNGV. V trimming: 5 bases; J trimming: 6 bases; junction bases outside the gene matches: 6. The CDR3 sequence is 14 residues long. CDR3 sequence (DNA): TGTGCCAGCAGCGTCACAGGGGGGAGTCAGCCCCAGCATTTT. Its translation is CASSVTGGSQPQHF.